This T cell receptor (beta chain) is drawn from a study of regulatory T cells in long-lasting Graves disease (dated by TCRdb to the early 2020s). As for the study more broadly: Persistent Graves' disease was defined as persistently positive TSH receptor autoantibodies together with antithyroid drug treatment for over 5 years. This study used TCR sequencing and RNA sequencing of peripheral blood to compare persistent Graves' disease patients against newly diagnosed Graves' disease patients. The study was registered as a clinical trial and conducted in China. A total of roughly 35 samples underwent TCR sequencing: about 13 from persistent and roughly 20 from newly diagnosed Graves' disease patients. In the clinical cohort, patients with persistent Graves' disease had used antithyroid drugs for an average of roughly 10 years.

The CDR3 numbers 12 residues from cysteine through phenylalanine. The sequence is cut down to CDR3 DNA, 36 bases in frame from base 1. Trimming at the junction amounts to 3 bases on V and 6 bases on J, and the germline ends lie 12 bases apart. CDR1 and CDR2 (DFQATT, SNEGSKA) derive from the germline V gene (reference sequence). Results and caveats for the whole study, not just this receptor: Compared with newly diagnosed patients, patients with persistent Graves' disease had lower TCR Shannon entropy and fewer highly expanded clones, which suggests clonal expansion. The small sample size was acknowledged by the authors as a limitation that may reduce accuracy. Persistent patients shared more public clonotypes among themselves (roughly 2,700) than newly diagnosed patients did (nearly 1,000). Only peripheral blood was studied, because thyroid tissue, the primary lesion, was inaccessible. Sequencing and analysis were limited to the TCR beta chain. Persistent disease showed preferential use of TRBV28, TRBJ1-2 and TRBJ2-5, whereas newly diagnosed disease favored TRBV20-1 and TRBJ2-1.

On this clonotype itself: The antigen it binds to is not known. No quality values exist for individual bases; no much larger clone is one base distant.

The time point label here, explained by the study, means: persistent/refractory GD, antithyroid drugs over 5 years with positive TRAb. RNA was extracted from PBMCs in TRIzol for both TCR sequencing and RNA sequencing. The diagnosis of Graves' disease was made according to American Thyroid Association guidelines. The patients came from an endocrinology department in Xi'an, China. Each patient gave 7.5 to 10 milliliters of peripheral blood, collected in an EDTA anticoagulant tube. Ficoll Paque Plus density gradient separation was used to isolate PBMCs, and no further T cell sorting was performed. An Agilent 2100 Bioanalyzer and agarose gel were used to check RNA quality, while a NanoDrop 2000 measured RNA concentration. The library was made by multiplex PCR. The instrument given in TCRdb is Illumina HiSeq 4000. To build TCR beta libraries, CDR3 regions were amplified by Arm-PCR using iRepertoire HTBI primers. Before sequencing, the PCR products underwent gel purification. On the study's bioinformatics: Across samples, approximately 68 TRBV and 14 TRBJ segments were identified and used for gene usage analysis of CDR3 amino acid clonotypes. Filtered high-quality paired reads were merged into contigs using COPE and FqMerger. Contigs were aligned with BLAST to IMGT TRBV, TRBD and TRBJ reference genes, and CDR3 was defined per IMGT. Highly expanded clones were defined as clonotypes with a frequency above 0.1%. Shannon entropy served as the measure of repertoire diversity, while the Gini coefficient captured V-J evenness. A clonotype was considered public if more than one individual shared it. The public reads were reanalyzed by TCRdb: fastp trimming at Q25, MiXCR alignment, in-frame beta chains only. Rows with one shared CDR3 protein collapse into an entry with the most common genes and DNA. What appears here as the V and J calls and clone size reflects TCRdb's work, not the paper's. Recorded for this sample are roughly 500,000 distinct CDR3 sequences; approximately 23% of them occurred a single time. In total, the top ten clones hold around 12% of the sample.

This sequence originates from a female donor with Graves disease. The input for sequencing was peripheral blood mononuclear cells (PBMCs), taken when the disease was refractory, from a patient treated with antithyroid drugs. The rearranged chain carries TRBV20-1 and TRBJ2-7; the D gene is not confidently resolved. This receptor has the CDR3 CSASPQFSEQYF. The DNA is TGCAGTGCTAGCCCCCAGTTCAGCGAGCAGTACTTC.